This T cell receptor beta chain was sequenced in a study of regulatory T cells in long-lasting Graves disease. Across the study: With positive TSH receptor antibodies and over 5 years of antithyroid drugs, Graves' disease was considered persistent. Points from the study as a whole: A greater number of public clonotypes (about 3,000) was shared by persistent patients than by new patients (about 880). Analysis covered peripheral blood alone, not thyroid tissue.

The sample holds a few counts of this clonotype. The antigen remains undetermined. Building of the TCR beta libraries involved iRepertoire HTBI primers and Arm-PCR of CDR3 regions. TCRdb passed the multiplex PCR reads through MiXCR, listing each CDR3 protein once. The sample includes some 300,000 distinct CDR3 sequences, 20% to 25% of them seen just once. Time point given: persistent/refractory GD, antithyroid drugs over 5 years with positive TRAb. PBMC RNA was the source of the TCR library. Germline lookup yields CDR1 MNHEY and CDR2 SVGEGT. The trim removed 4 bases at V and 2 bases at J, leaving 4 bases unmatched. The CDR3 sequence is 14 residues long.

The TCR comes from a female donor with Graves disease. V gene TRBV6-2 or TRBV6-3 combines with J gene TRBJ1-2; the match to TRBD1 covers 7 bases. The material was peripheral blood mononuclear cells (PBMCs), obtained when the disease was refractory, from a patient treated with antithyroid drugs. Written as DNA, the CDR3 is TGTGCCAGCAGTTCCATGACAGGGAACTATGGCTACACCTTC. It encodes CASSSMTGNYGYTF.